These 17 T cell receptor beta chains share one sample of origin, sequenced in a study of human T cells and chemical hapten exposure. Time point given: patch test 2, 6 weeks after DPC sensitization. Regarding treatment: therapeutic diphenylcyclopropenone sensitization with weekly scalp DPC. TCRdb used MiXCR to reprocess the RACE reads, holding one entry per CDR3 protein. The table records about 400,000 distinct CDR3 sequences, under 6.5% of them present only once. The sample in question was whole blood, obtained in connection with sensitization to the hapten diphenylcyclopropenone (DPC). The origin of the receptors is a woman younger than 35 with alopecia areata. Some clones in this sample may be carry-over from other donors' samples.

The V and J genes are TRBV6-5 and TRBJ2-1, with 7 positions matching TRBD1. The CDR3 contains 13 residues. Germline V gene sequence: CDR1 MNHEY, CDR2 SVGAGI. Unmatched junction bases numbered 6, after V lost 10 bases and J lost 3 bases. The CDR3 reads CATRDSGYNEQFF. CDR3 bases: TGTGCCACCCGGGACAGCGGCTACAATGAGCAGTTCTTC.

Written as DNA, the CDR3 is TGTGCCAGCAGTTTCTCTGAGGGAGAAAAACTGTTTTTT. Amino acids: CASSFSEGEKLFF. The chain uses TRBV12-3 or TRBV12-4 and TRBJ1-4; D unclear. V gave up 3 bases and J gave up 8 bases, with 10 bases separating them. There are 13 residues in the CDR3.

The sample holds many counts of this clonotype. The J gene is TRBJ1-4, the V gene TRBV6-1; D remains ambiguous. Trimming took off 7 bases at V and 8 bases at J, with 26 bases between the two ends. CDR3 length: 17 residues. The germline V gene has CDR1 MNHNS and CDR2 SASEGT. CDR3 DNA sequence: TGTGCCAGCACCTGGGTAGTGTATTTCTCATCGAGGGAAAAACTGTTTTTT. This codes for CASTWVVYFSSREKLFF.

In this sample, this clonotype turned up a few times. The CDR3 DNA sequence: TGTGCCAGCAGTTACTCGGGTCAGGTAGAGTACGAGCAGTACTTC. This sequence encodes CASSYSGQVEYEQYF. This rearrangement joins TRBV6-5 to TRBJ2-7; D call uncertain. The length of the CDR3 is 15 residues. Trimming took off 0 bases at V and 4 bases at J, with 13 bases between the two ends. The germline V gene has CDR1 MNHEY and CDR2 SVGAGI.

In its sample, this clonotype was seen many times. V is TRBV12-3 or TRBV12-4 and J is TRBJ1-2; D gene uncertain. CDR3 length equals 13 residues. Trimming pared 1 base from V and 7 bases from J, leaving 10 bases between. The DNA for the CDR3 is TGTGCCAGCAGTTTAGGCACAGCGGCTGGCTACACCTTC. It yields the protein CASSLGTAAGYTF.

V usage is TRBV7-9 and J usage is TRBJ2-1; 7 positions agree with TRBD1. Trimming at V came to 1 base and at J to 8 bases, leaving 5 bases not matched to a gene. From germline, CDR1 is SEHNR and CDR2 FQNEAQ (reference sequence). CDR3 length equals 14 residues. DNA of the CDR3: TGTGCCAGCAGCTTAGGACAGGGTACCGATGAGCAGTTCTTC. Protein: CASSLGQGTDEQFF.

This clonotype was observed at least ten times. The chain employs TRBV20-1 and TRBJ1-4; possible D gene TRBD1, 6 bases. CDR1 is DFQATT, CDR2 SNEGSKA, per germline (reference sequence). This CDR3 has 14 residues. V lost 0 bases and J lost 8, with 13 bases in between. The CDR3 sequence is CSARDTYREEKLFF. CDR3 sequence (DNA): TGCAGTGCTAGAGATACGTACAGGGAAGAAAAACTGTTTTTT.

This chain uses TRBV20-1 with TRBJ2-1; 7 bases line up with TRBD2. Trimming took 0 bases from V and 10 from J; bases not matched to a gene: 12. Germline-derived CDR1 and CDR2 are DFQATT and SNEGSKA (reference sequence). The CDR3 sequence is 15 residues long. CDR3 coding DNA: TGCAGTGCTAGAGATCGGGACTACTCCGTCTACGAGCAGTTCTTC. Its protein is CSARDRDYSVYEQFF.

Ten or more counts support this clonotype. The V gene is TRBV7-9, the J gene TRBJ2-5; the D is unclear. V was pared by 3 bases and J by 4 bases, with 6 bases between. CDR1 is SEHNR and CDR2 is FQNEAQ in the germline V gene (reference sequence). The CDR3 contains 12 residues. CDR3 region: CASSFSGETQYF. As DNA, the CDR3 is TGTGCCAGCAGCTTTTCCGGAGAGACCCAGTACTTC.

CDR3 sequence: CASSQDLTSGADTQYF. Written as DNA, the CDR3 is TGCGCCAGCAGCCAAGATTTAACTAGCGGCGCGGATACGCAGTATTTT. The chain employs TRBV4-3 and TRBJ2-3; TRBD2 matches 8 bases. This CDR3 has 16 residues. Germline loops: CDR1 LGHNA, CDR2 YSLEER. With V trimmed by 0 bases and J by 6 bases, 8 bases remained unmatched.

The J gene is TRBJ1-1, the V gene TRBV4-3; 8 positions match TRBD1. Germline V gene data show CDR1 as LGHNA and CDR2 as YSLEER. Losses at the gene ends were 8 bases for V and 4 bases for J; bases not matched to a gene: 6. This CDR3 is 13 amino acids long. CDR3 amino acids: CASSRGHGTEAFF. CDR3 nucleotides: TGCGCCAGCTCCAGGGGGCACGGCACTGAAGCTTTCTTT.

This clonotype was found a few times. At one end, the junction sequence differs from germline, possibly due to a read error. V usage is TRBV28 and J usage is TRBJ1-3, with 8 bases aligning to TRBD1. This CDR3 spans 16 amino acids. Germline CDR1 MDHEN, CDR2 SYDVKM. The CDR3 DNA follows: TGTGCCAGCAGTTTAGACAGGGGATACTCTAGAAACACCATATATTTT. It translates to CASSLDRGYSRNTIYF.

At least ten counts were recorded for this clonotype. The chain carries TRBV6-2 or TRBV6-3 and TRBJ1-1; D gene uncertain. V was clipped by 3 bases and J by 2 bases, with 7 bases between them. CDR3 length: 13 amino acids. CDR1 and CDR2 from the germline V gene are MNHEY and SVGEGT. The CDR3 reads CASSYRRNTEAFF. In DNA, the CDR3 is TGTGCCAGCAGTTATAGGAGAAACACTGAAGCTTTCTTT.

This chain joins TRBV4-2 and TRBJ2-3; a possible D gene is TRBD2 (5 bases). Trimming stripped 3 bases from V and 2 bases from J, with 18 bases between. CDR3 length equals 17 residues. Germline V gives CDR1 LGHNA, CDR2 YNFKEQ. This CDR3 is CASSQSLSRGNTDTQYF. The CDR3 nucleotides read TGTGCCAGCAGCCAGAGTTTGTCTCGGGGTAACACAGATACGCAGTATTTT.

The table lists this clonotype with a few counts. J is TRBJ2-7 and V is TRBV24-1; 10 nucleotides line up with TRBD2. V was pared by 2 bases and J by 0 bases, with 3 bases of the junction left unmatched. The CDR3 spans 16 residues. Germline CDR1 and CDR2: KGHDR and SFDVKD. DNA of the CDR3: TGTGCCACCAGTGATTCTAGCGGGGGTTCCTCCTACGAGCAGTACTTC. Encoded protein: CATSDSSGGSSYEQYF.

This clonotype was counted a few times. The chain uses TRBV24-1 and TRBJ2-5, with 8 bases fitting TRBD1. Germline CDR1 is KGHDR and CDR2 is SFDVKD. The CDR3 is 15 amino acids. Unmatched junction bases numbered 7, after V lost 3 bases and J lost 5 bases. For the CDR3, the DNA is TGTGCCACCAGTGATCCACAGGGGGGCTCGGAGACCCAGTACTTC. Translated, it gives CATSDPQGGSETQYF.

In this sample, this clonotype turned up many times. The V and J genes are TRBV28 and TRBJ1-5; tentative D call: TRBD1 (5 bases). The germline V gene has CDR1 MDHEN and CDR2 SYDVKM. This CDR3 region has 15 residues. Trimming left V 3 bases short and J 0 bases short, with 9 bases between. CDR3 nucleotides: TGTGCCAGCAGTTTTCGGGACCCTAGCAATCAGCCCCAGCATTTT. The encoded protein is CASSFRDPSNQPQHF. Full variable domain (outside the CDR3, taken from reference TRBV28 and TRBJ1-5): DVKVTQSSRYLVKRTGEKVFLECVQDMDHENMFWYRQDPGLGLRLIYFSYDVKMKEKGDIPEGYSVSREKKERFSLILESASTNQTSMYLCASSFRDPSNQPQHFGDGTRLSIL.